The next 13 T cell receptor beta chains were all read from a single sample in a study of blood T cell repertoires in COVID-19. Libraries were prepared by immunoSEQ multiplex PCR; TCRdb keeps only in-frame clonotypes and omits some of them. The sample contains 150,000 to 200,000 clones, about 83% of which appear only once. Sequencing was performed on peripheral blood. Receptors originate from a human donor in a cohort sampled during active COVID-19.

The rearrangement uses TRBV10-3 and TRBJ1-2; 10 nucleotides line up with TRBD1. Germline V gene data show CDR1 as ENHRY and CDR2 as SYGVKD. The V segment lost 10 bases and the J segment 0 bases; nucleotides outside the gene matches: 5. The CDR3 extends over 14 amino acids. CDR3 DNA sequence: TGTGCCACCGAAGGGACAGGGGCTAACTATGGCTACACCTTC. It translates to CATEGTGANYGYTF.

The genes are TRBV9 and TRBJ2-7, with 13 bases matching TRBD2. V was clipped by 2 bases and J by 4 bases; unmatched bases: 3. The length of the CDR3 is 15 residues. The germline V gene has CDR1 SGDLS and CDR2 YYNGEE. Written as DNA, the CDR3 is TGTGCCAGCAGCGTCGGGACTAGCGGGGTATACGAGCAGTACTTC. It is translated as CASSVGTSGVYEQYF.

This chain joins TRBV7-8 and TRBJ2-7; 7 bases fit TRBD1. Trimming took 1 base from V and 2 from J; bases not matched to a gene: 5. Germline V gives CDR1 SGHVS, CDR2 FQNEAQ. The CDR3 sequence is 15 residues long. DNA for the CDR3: TGTGCCAGCAGCTTAGGACAGGGCCATACCTACGAGCAGTACTTC. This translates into CASSLGQGHTYEQYF.

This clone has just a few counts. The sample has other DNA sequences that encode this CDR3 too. CDR3 DNA sequence: TGTGCCAGCAGTCCGGGAACCGGCAATCAGCCCCAGCATTTT. Translated, it gives CASSPGTGNQPQHF. The genes are TRBV6-5 and TRBJ1-5; D call uncertain. Germline V gene sequence: CDR1 MNHEY, CDR2 SVGAGI. V lost 5 bases and J lost 2, with 10 bases in between. This CDR3 has 14 amino acids.

CDR3 sequence: CASSYREGANSPLHF. The CDR3 coding sequence is TGTGCCAGCAGTTACCGGGAGGGGGCGAATTCACCCCTCCACTTT. The chain is built from TRBV6-6 and TRBJ1-6, with 7 bases lining up with TRBD1. The CDR3 is 15 amino acids. V gave up 2 bases and J gave up 7 bases; unmatched junction bases: 5. The germline V gene has CDR1 MNHNY and CDR2 SVGAGI (reference sequence).

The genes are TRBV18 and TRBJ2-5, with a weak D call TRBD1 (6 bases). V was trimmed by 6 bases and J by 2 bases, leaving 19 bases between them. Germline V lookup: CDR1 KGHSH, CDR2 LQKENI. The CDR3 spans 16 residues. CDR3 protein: CASSPGRDNFQETQYF. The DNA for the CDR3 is TGTGCCAGCTCTCCTGGCCGGGACAACTTTCAAGAGACCCAGTACTTC.

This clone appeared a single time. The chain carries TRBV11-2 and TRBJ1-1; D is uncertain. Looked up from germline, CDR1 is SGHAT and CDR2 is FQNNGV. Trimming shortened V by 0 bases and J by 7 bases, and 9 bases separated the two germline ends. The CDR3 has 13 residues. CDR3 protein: CASSLDGRFEAFF. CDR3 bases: TGTGCCAGCAGCTTAGATGGGAGATTTGAAGCTTTCTTT.

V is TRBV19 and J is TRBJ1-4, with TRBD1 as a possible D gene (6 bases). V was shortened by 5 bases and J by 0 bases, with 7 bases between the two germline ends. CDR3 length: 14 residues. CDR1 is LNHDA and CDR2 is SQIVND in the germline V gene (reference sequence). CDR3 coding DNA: TGTGCCAGTAGTCGACAGGCAACTAATGAAAAACTGTTTTTT. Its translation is CASSRQATNEKLFF.

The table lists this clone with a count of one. CDR3 nucleotides: TGTGCCAGCAGTTTAGGGGCCTCCTACGAGCAGTACTTC. Its protein is CASSLGASYEQYF. The chain links TRBV6-5 to TRBJ2-7; a weak D match, TRBD1 (5 bases). The length of the CDR3 is 13 residues. The V and J ends lost 4 bases and 0 bases respectively, with 7 bases between them. Looked up from germline, CDR1 is MNHEY and CDR2 is SVGAGI.

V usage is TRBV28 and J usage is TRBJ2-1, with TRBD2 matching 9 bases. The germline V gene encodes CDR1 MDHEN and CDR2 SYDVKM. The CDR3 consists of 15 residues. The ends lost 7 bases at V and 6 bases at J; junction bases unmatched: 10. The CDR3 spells CASKRGGRVSNEQFF. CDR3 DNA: TGTGCCAGCAAGAGGGGCGGGAGGGTTTCCAATGAGCAGTTCTTC.

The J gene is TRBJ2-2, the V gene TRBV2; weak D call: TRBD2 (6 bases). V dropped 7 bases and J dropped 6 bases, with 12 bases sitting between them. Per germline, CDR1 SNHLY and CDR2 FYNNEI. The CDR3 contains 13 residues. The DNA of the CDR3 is TGTGCCAGCATTTTGACTAGACCCGGGGAGCTGTTTTTT. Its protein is CASILTRPGELFF.

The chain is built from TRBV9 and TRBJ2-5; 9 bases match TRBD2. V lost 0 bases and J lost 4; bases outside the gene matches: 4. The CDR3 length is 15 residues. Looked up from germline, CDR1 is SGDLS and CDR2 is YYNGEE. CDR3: CASSVDAGGLETQYF. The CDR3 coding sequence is TGTGCCAGCAGCGTAGATGCGGGGGGGCTAGAGACCCAGTACTTC.

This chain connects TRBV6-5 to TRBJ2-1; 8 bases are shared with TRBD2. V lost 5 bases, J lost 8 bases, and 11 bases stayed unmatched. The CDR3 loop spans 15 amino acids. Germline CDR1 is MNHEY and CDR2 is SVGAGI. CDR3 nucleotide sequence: TGTGCCAGCAGTACCCCGGGACTAGATGTCCATGAGCAGTTCTTC. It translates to CASSTPGLDVHEQFF.